Listed here is a single T cell receptor (beta chain). This specimen comes from a study of neurological immune-mediated disorders. The CDR3 has 16 amino acids. J was trimmed by 7 bases and V by 1 base; bases with no gene match: 8. The V gene's germline CDR1 is MNHNS and CDR2 SASEGT. The cDNA was synthesized by 5'RACE incorporating 10-nucleotide random UMIs. Each CDR3 protein is one row after TCRdb ran MiXCR on the 5' RACE reads. This table has 20,000 to 25,000 distinct CDR3 sequences, around 15% appearing once. Material: CD8+ T cells from blood. The V gene is TRBV6-1, the J gene TRBJ1-5, with TRBD1 matching over 9 bases. This receptor was identified in a woman aged 18-29 years with multiple sclerosis. CDR3 sequence reads: CASSEVTGTGNQPQHF. The DNA of the CDR3 is TGTGCCAGCAGTGAAGTCACCGGGACAGGGAACCAGCCCCAGCATTTT.